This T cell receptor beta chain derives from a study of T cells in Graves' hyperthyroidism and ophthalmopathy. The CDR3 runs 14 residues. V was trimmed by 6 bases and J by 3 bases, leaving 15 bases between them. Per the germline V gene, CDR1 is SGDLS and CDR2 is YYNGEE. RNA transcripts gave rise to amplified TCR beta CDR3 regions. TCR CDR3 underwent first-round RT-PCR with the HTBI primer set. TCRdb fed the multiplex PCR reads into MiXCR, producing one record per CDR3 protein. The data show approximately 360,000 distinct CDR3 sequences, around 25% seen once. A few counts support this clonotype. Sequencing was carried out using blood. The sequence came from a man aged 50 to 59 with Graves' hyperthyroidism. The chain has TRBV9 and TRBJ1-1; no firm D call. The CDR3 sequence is CASTFGERDTEAFF. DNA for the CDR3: TGTGCCAGCACCTTCGGGGAGCGGGACACTGAAGCTTTCTTT.